This T cell receptor (beta chain) stems from a study of T cell clonality in common variable immunodeficiency. Findings and caveats of the study: Shared TCRbeta clones were fewer between CVID subjects than controls. Compared with healthy controls, CVID subjects showed increased TCRbeta clonality, mostly in about a third.

Control and CVID samples contributed equal amounts of genomic DNA. Clones were read by immunoSEQ multiplex PCR, and TCRdb kept only the in-frame ones, dropping some. The specimen gives about 37,000 clones without singletons; the ten biggest hold around 3%. This clone was detected many times. Its antigen is not known. The read ends 3 residues shy of where the CDR3 ends; the end is completed using the germline J gene. Germline CDR1 reads DFQATT; CDR2 reads SNEGSKA (reference sequence). The CDR3 spans 12 residues. Trimming stripped 8 bases from V and 2 bases from J, with 7 bases between. Most patients and controls had Caucasian heritage.

The receptor was isolated from a person between 18 and 75 years old in good health. V gene TRBV20-1 combines with J gene TRBJ2-6; D remains unclear. Material for sequencing was peripheral blood mononuclear cells. The CDR3 loop reads CSSKTGANVLTF. Partial CDR3 DNA: TGCAGTTCCAAAACTGGGGCCAACGTC.